The clone carrying this T cell receptor beta chain has a handful of counts. This sample was taken from a study of T cells after yellow fever vaccination. Trimming removed 3 bases at V and 4 bases at J, with 10 bases between. The germline V gene has CDR1 SNHLY and CDR2 FYNNEI. The CDR3 runs to 15 residues. MiXCR was run by TCRdb on the 5' RACE reads, yielding one entry per CDR3 protein. Among around 610,000 distinct CDR3 sequences, approximately 12% were seen once, and the ten largest hold roughly an eighth. The input for sequencing was PBMCs, taken on the day of the yellow fever booster vaccination. The chain carries TRBV2 and TRBJ2-6, with a weak D call TRBD1 (6 bases). The TCR sequence derives from a man aged 30 to 39 who received the YFV17D yellow fever vaccine. The CDR3 bases are TGTGCCAGCAGTGATCAGGGGACGGGGGCCAACGTCCTGACTTTC. Protein: CASSDQGTGANVLTF.